The 22 T cell receptor beta chains below come from one sample, sequenced in a study of T cells in Graves' hyperthyroidism and ophthalmopathy. TCR beta CDR3 regions were amplified from RNA transcripts. TCR CDR3 underwent first-round RT-PCR with the HTBI primer set. TCRdb called the multiplex PCR reads again in MiXCR, with one record for every CDR3 protein. The sample includes 650,000 to 800,000 distinct CDR3 sequences, roughly 45% of them seen just once. Sequenced input: peripheral blood or thyroid tissue (not recorded which). The receptors derive from an adult man with Graves' disease, either hyperthyroidism or ophthalmopathy (not recorded which).

The gene calls are TRBV29-1 and TRBJ1-3; D call uncertain. V gave up 6 bases and J gave up 8 bases, with 23 bases separating them. Per germline, CDR1 SQVTM and CDR2 ANQGSEA. The CDR3 spans 15 residues. The DNA of the CDR3 is TGCAGCGTCACTACCGGGGTGGCACGAGAAGACACCATATATTTT. Translating it yields CSVTTGVAREDTIYF.

Ten or more counts support this clonotype. This chain connects TRBV15 to TRBJ1-1; TRBD1 aligns across 9 bases. The J segment lost 4 bases and the V segment lost 4 bases, leaving 13 bases of the junction unmatched. CDR3 size: 17 residues. Looked up from germline, CDR1 is LNHNV and CDR2 is YYDKDF (reference sequence). The CDR3 spells CATSTTRDRVGTTEAFF. The CDR3 bases are TGTGCCACCAGCACAACCCGGGACAGGGTAGGGACCACTGAAGCTTTCTTT.

This sequence joins TRBV7-8 and TRBJ1-3; D call uncertain. V was cut by 1 base and J by 6 bases, with 16 bases left in between. CDR1 and CDR2 from the germline V gene are SGHVS and FQNEAQ. The CDR3 contains 16 residues. DNA of the CDR3: TGTGCCAGCAGCTTAGAAAAGGTGGGGAATGAAAACACCATATATTTT. Its protein is CASSLEKVGNENTIYF.

The chain joins TRBV29-1 to TRBJ1-2; 7 bases agree with TRBD1. With 4 bases clipped from V and 4 bases from J, the junction kept 9 bases outside the gene matches. The CDR3 runs to 14 residues. Germline CDR1 reads SQVTM; CDR2 reads ANQGSEA. The CDR3 DNA follows: TGCAGCGTTGTTTGGAGGGGGCGATCCTATGGCTACACCTTC. This encodes CSVVWRGRSYGYTF.

The rearrangement links TRBV12-3 or TRBV12-4 to TRBJ1-1; D is unresolved. Between the trimmed V and J ends, which lost 5 bases and 5 bases, there was a span of 12 bases. This CDR3 is 13 amino acids long. The CDR3 is CASSTRYGTEAFF. The DNA for the CDR3 is TGTGCCAGCAGTACCCGATATGGGACTGAAGCTTTCTTT.

The chain has TRBV7-8 and TRBJ2-5; D possibly corresponds to TRBD1 (6 bases). Per germline, CDR1 SGHVS and CDR2 FQNEAQ. This CDR3 has 15 amino acids. The ends were cut back, 4 bases at V and 4 bases at J, with 16 bases in the middle. The CDR3 DNA is TGTGCCAGCAGCTACCGACAGGATGGGGGAGAGACCCAGTACTTC. It codes for CASSYRQDGGETQYF.

The genes are TRBV29-1 and TRBJ1-2; the match to TRBD1 covers 9 bases. Unmatched junction bases numbered 10, after V lost 6 bases and J lost 5 bases. The CDR3 is made up of 14 amino acids. CDR1 and CDR2 (germline): SQVTM, ANQGSEA. The CDR3 loop reads CSVRPGQGGYGYTF. The CDR3 nucleotides read TGCAGCGTACGGCCGGGACAGGGTGGGTATGGCTACACCTTC.

On this clonotype itself: This may be a read error: a much more frequent sequence differs by one nucleotide. The genes are TRBV29-1 and TRBJ2-5, with D unresolved. In germline, CDR1 is SQVTM, CDR2 ANQGSEA. CDR3 length equals 11 residues. The ends were cut back, 5 bases at V and 5 bases at J, with 9 bases in the middle. The CDR3 sequence is CSVLSRETQYF. CDR3 sequence (DNA): TGCAGCGTTTTAAGCCGGGAGACCCAGTACTTC.

The rearrangement uses TRBV5-1 and TRBJ1-6; D is undetermined. This CDR3 has 17 residues. The V gene's germline CDR1 is SGHRS and CDR2 YFSETQ. V lost 4 bases, J lost 0 bases, and 14 bases lay in between. The CDR3 here is CASSPRPESSYNSPLHF. Here the CDR3 DNA reads TGCGCCAGCAGCCCACGTCCGGAGAGCTCCTATAATTCACCCCTCCACTTT.

This clonotype appeared a few times. The chain carries TRBV2 and TRBJ1-1; 10 bases are shared with TRBD1. This CDR3 spans 14 amino acids. Germline trimming cut 5 bases from V and 5 bases from J; bases unmatched to any gene: 5. Germline CDR1 reads SNHLY; CDR2 reads FYNNEI. The DNA for the CDR3 is TGTGCCAGCAGTCAGACAGGGGGCGTTACTGAAGCTTTCTTT. Protein: CASSQTGGVTEAFF. The variable domain in full, completed from reference TRBV2 and TRBJ1-1, reads EPEVTQTPSHQVTQMGQEVILRCVPISNHLYFYWYRQILGQKVEFLVSFYNNEISEKSEIFDDQFSVERPDGSNFTLKIRSTKLEDSAMYFCASSQTGGVTEAFFGQGTRLTVV.

The rearrangement links TRBV7-9 to TRBJ2-2, with no clear D. V lost 0 bases and J 9 bases, leaving 2 bases between the germline ends. Per the germline V gene, CDR1 is SEHNR and CDR2 is FQNEAQ (reference sequence). This CDR3 has 11 residues. CDR3 in amino acids: CASSLAWELFF. The CDR3 DNA reads TGTGCCAGCAGCTTAGCGTGGGAGCTGTTTTTT.

To note about this clonotype: This sequence may be a read error, since a much larger clone differs from it by one base. This sequence joins TRBV29-1 and TRBJ2-7, with a tentative D call TRBD2 (7 bases). V lost 3 bases and J lost 5, with 14 bases in between. This CDR3 comprises 13 residues. Germline V gene sequence: CDR1 SQVTM, CDR2 ANQGSEA. Here the CDR3 DNA reads TGCAGCGTTGATGGCCGGGGGGCCCACGAGCAGTACTTC. Its translation: CSVDGRGAHEQYF.

The chain couples TRBV29-1 to TRBJ1-2, with 10 bases that match TRBD1. V gave up 8 bases and J gave up 4 bases; unmatched junction bases: 19. The CDR3 length is 17 residues. CDR1 and CDR2 from the germline V gene are SQVTM and ANQGSEA. The CDR3 DNA follows: TGCAGCTTCGGTTCCCCGAAGGGACAGGGGTACAGCTATGGCTACACCTTC. The encoded protein is CSFGSPKGQGYSYGYTF.

The chain employs TRBV10-3 and TRBJ1-2; 7 bases are a match to TRBD1. The CDR3 length is 15 residues. V shed 0 bases and J 2 bases; nucleotides not matched to a gene: 3. In germline, CDR1 is ENHRY, CDR2 SYGVKD. The CDR3 loop reads CAISESTGVNYGYTF. CDR3 coding DNA: TGTGCCATCAGTGAGTCAACAGGGGTGAACTATGGCTACACCTTC.

This chain uses TRBV9 with TRBJ1-3, with 9 bases identical to TRBD1. CDR3 length equals 19 residues. From germline, CDR1 is SGDLS and CDR2 YYNGEE. V shed 4 bases and J 0 bases; nucleotides not matched to a gene: 14. Here the CDR3 DNA reads TGTGCCAGCAGCCGGGGGACAGGGATCTCCCTAAGCTCTGGAAACACCATATATTTT. Protein sequence: CASSRGTGISLSSGNTIYF.

The table lists this clonotype with many counts. The chain uses TRBV20-1 and TRBJ1-5; 7 bases are a match to TRBD1. Germline loops: CDR1 DFQATT, CDR2 SNEGSKA (reference sequence). The CDR3 runs 15 residues. Trimming at V came to 4 bases and at J to 3 bases, leaving 9 bases not matched to a gene. The CDR3 region is CSATTGEGPNQPQHF. As DNA, the CDR3 is TGCAGTGCTACAACAGGGGAGGGTCCCAATCAGCCCCAGCATTTT.

V and J are TRBV5-1 and TRBJ1-4; D gene uncertain. Per germline, CDR1 SGHRS and CDR2 YFSETQ. This CDR3 has 14 amino acids. The V end was cut by 7 bases, the J end by 0 bases, with 10 bases between. CDR3 nucleotides: TGCGCCAGCGGCGAAGCCACAACTAATGAAAAACTGTTTTTT. This encodes CASGEATTNEKLFF.

The chain recombines TRBV2 with TRBJ2-5; 15 nucleotides line up with TRBD2. The V and J ends lost 4 bases and 1 base, in that order; junction bases with no gene match: 7. This CDR3 spans 18 amino acids. CDR1 and CDR2 (germline): SNHLY, FYNNEI. The CDR3 DNA reads as TGTGCCAGCAGTGTGGGACTAGCGGGGGGAAGGCGCCAAGAGACCCAGTACTTC. Its protein is CASSVGLAGGRRQETQYF.

This clonotype was counted only a few times. The chain has TRBV20-1 and TRBJ1-6, with unresolved D. V lost 3 bases, J lost 1 base, and 16 bases lay in between. Germline V CDR1 and CDR2: DFQATT, SNEGSKA (reference sequence). The length of the CDR3 is 17 residues. DNA of the CDR3: TGCAGTGCTAGGCCCCGTCTGTGGGCGTCCTATAATTCACCCCTCCACTTT. This gives the protein CSARPRLWASYNSPLHF.

This chain connects TRBV5-1 to TRBJ1-4; D remains unclear. In germline, CDR1 is SGHRS, CDR2 YFSETQ. The V gene lost 0 bases and the J gene lost 5 bases, with 11 bases spanning the gap. The CDR3 runs 15 residues. The CDR3 bases are TGCGCCAGCAGCTTGGCCCCGGGCGCCAATGAAAAACTGTTTTTT. Protein sequence: CASSLAPGANEKLFF.

This clonotype was picked up a small number of times. V usage is TRBV6-6 and J usage is TRBJ2-5; TRBD1 matches at 7 bases. CDR3 size: 18 residues. V gave up 5 bases and J gave up 4 bases; unmatched junction bases: 19. Germline V CDR1 and CDR2: MNHNY, SVGAGI (reference sequence). As DNA, the CDR3 is TGTGCCAGCAGTCCGGCGACAGGGTGGGCCCCGCAGGTAGAGACCCAGTACTTC. Residues: CASSPATGWAPQVETQYF.

Only one count was recorded for this clonotype. This chain connects TRBV10-3 to TRBJ2-5, with TRBD1 matching 9 bases. Germline CDR1 reads ENHRY; CDR2 reads SYGVKD. The CDR3 runs to 14 residues. V was pared by 10 bases and J by 5 bases, with 11 bases of the junction left unmatched. CDR3 sequence (DNA): TGTGCCACCGAGGACAGGGGCACCGGGGAGACCCAGTACTTC. Its translation is CATEDRGTGETQYF.